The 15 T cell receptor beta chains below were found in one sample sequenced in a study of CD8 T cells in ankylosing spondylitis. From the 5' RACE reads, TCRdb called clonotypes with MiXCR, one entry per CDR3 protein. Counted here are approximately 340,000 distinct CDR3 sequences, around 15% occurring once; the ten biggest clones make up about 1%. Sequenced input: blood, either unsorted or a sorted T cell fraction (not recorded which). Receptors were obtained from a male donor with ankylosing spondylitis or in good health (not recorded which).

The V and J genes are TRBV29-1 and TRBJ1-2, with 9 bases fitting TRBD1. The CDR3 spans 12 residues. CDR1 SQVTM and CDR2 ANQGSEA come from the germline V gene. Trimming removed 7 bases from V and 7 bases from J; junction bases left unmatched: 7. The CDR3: CSARQGETGYTF. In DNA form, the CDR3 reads TGCAGCGCCAGACAGGGGGAGACTGGCTACACCTTC.

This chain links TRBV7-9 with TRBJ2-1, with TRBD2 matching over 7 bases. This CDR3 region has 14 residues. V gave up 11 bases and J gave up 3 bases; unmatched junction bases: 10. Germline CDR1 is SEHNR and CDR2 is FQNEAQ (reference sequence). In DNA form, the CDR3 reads TGTGCCCTCGCCGGGCTAGCGGACTACAATGAGCAGTTCTTC. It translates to CALAGLADYNEQFF.

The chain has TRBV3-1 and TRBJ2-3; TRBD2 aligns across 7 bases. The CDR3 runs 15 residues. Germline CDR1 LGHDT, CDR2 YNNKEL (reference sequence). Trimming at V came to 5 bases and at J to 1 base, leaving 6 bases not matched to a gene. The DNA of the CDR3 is TGTGCCAGCAGCGCAGCGGGGTCCCGCACAGATACGCAGTATTTT. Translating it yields CASSAAGSRTDTQYF.

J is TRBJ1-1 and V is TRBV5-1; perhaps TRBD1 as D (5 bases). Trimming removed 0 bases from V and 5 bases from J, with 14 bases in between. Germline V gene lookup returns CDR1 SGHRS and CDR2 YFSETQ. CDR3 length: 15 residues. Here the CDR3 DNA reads TGCGCCAGCAGCTTGGGGGACCCCACGAGGACTGAAGCTTTCTTT. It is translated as CASSLGDPTRTEAFF.

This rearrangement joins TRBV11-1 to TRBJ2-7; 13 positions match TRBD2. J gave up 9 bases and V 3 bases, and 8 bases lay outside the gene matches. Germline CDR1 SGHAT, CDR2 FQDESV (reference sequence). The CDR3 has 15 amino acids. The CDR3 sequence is CASSLGLAGNRGQYF. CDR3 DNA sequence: TGTGCCAGCAGCTTGGGACTAGCGGGGAACAGAGGGCAGTACTTC.

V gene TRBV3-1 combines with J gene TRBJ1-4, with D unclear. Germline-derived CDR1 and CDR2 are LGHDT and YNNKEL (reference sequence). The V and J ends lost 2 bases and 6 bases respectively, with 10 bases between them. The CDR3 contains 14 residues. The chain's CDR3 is CASSQQGQHEKLFF. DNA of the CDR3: TGTGCCAGCAGCCAACAAGGGCAGCATGAAAAACTGTTTTTT.

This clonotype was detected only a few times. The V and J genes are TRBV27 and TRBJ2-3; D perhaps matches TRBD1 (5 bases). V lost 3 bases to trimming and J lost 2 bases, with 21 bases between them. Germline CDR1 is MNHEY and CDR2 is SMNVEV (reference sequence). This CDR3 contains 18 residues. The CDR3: CASSFLGNVVGPTDTQYF. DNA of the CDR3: TGTGCCAGCAGTTTCCTTGGGAATGTCGTGGGGCCCACAGATACGCAGTATTTT.

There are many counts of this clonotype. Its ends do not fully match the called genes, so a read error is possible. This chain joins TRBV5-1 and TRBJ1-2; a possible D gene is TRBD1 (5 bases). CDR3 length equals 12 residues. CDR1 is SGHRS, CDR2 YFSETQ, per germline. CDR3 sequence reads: CASSLAGDGYTF. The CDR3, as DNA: TGTGCCAGCAGCTTAGCGGGGGATGGCTACACCTTC.

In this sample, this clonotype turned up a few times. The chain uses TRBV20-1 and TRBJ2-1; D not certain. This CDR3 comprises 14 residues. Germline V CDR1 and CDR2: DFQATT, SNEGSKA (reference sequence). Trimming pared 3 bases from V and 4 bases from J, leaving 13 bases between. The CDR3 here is CSARPLDPYNEQFF. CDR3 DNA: TGCAGTGCTAGGCCCCTAGATCCTTACAATGAGCAGTTCTTC.

Here the CDR3 reads CSPRGSTNYGYTF. Here the CDR3 DNA reads TGCAGCCCCCGGGGGAGTACTAACTATGGCTACACCTTC. The rearrangement joins TRBV20-1 to TRBJ1-2, with D maybe TRBD1 (5 bases). In germline, CDR1 is DFQATT, CDR2 SNEGSKA (reference sequence). CDR3 length equals 13 residues.

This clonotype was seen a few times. This CDR3 reads CSARDTEAFF. The CDR3 DNA sequence: TGCAGTGCGAGGGATACTGAAGCTTTCTTT. The rearrangement links TRBV20-1 to TRBJ1-1; D call uncertain. Germline V gene lookup returns CDR1 DFQATT and CDR2 SNEGSKA (reference sequence). This CDR3 spans 10 amino acids. V was pared by 6 bases and J by 5 bases, with 7 bases between.

The CDR3 DNA reads TGTGCCAGCTCACCGATATGGGGACTAGCGGCTGAGCAGTTCTTC. It translates to CASSPIWGLAAEQFF. V is TRBV18 and J is TRBJ2-1; 11 nucleotides align to TRBD2. There are 15 residues in the CDR3. Per germline, CDR1 KGHSH and CDR2 LQKENI. V was pared by 3 bases and J by 9 bases, with 7 bases of the junction left unmatched.

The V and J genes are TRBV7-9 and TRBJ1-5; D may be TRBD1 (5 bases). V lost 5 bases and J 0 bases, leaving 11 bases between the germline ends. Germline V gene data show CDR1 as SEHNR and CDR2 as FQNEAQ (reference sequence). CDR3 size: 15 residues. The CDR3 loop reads CASSRGPNSNQPQHF. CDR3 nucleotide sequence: TGTGCCAGCAGCCGGGGACCGAATAGCAATCAGCCCCAGCATTTT.

This chain's CDR3 is CASSYSQTSGLAGVYEQYF. In nucleotides, the CDR3 is TGTGCCAGCAGTTACTCCCAAACTAGCGGACTAGCGGGAGTGTACGAGCAGTACTTC. The chain couples TRBV6-5 to TRBJ2-7, with TRBD2 matching over 13 bases. The CDR3 is 19 residues long. Trimming at V came to 0 bases and at J to 4 bases, leaving 12 bases not matched to a gene. The germline V gene encodes CDR1 MNHEY and CDR2 SVGAGI.

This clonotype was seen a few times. CDR3 in DNA: TGCGCCAGCGCCAATCGGGGGACAGGGTCCGGGGAGCTGTTTTTT. As protein: CASANRGTGSGELFF. The chain combines TRBV10-2 with TRBJ2-2; 9 bases map to TRBD1. V lost 8 bases, J lost 6 bases, and 10 bases stayed unmatched. CDR1 is WSHSY and CDR2 is SAAADI in the germline V gene. This CDR3 has 15 residues.